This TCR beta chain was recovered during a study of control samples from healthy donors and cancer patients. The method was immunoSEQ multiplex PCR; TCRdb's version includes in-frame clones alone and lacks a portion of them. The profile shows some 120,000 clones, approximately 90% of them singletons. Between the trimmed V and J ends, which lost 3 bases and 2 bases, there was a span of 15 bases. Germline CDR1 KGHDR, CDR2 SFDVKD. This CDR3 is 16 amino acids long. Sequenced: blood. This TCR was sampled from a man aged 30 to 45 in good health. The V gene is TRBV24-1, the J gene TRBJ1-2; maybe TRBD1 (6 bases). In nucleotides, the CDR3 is TGTGCCACCAGTGATCCGTCAGGGGAGGGCAACTATGGCTACACCTTC. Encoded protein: CATSDPSGEGNYGYTF.